This T cell receptor (beta chain) was retrieved from a study of T cell changes during pregnancy in multiple sclerosis. Generated by immunoSEQ multiplex PCR, the TCRdb table keeps only in-frame clones and is missing some. The sample shows 57,000 or so clones, roughly 88% of them seen only once. Germline CDR1 SEHNR, CDR2 FQNEAQ (reference sequence). J gave up 3 bases and V 5 bases, and 3 bases lay outside the gene matches. The CDR3 covers 15 residues. The genes are TRBV7-9 and TRBJ2-3; the match to TRBD2 covers 12 bases. Sequences were derived from peripheral blood, sampled in the second trimester of pregnancy. This receptor was identified in a female donor with multiple sclerosis, enrolled in a pregnancy study. CDR3 coding DNA: TGTGCCAGCAGCCAACTAGCGGGGGGAACAGATACGCAGTATTTT. Its translation: CASSQLAGGTDTQYF.